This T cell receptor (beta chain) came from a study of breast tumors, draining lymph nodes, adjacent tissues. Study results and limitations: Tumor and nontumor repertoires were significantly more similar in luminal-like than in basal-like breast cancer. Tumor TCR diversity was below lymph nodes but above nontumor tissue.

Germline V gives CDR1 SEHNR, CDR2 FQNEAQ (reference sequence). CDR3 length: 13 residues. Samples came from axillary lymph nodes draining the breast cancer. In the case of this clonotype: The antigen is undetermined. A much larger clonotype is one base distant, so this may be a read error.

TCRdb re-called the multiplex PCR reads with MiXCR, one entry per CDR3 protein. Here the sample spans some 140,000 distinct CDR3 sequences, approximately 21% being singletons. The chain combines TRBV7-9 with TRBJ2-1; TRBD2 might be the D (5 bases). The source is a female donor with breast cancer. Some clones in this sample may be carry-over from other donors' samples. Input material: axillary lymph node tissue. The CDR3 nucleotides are TGTGCCAGCGGCTTAGCGATGGGAAGTGAGCAGTTCTTC. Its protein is CASGLAMGSEQFF.